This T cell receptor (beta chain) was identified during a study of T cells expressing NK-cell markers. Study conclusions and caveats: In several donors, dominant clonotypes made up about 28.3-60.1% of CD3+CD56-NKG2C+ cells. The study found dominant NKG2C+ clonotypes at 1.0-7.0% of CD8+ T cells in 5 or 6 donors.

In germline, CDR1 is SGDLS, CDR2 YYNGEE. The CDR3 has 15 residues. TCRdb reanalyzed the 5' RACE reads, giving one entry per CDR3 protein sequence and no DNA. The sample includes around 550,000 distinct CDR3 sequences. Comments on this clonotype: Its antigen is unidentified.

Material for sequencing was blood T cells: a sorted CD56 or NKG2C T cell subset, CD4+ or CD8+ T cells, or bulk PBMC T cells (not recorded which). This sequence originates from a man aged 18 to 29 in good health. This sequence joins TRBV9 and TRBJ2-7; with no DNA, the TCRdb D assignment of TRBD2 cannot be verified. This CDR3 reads CASSVGRAGGREQYF.